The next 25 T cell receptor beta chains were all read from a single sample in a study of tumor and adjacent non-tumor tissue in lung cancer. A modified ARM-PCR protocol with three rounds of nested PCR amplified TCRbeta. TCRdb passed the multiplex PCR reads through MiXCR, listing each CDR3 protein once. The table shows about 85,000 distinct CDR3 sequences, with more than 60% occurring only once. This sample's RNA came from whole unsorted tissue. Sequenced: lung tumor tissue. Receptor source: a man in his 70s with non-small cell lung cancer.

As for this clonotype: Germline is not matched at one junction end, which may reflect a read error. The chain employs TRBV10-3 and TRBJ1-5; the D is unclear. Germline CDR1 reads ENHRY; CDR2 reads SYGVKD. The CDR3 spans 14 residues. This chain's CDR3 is CAISDSSEFQTQHF. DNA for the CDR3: TGTGCCATCAGTGATTCATCTGAATTTCAGACCCAGCATTTT.

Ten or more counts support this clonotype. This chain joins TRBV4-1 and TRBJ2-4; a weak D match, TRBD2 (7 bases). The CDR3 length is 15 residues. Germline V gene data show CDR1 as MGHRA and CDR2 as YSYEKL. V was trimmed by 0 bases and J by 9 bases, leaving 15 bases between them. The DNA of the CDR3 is TGCGCCAGCAGCCAAGAATCGGGGGGCCGAAGCATTCAGTACTTC. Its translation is CASSQESGGRSIQYF.

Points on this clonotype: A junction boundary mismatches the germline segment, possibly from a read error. CDR3 sequence: CARRTYQGEDYGYTF. The CDR3 nucleotides read TGTGCCAGAAGGACGTATCAGGGGGAGGACTATGGCTACACATTC. The chain combines TRBV6-2 or TRBV6-3 with TRBJ1-2; TRBD1 aligns across 7 bases. CDR3 length: 15 amino acids. Germline values: CDR1 MNHEY, CDR2 SVGEGT.

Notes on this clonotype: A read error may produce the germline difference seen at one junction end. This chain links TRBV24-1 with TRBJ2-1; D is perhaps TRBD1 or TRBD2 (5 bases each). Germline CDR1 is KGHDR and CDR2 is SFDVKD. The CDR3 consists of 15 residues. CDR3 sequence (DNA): TGTGCCACCAGTGAATACCGGGACGTAAACAATGAGCAGTTATTC. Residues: CATSEYRDVNNEQLF.

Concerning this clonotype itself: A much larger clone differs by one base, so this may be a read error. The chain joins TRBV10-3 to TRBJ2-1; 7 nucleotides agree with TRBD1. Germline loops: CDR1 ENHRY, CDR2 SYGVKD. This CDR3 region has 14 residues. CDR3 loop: CVIRQGMALNEQFF. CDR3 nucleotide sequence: TGTGTCATTAGACAGGGAATGGCACTGAATGAGCAGTTCTTC.

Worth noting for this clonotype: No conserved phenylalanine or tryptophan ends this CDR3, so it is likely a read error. CDR3 region: CSVHTDSSYNEQFL. The CDR3 DNA reads as TGCAGCGTTCACACCGACAGCTCCTACAATGAGCAGTTCTTA. The rearrangement links TRBV29-1 to TRBJ2-1; a weak D match, TRBD1 (5 bases). This CDR3 has 14 residues. Germline V gene sequence: CDR1 SQVTM, CDR2 ANQGSEA. Trimming shortened V by 5 bases and J by 0 bases, and 11 bases separated the two germline ends.

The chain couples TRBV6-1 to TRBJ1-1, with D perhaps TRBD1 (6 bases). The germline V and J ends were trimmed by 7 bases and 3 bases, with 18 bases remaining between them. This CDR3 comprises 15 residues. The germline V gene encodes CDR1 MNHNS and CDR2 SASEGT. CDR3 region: CASTYARSGDTEAFF. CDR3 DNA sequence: TGTGCCAGCACCTACGCCAGATCAGGGGACACTGAAGCTTTCTTT.

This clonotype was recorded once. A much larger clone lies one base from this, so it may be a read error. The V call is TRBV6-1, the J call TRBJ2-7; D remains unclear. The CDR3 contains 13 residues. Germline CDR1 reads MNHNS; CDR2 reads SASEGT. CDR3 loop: CASNEDPPGEQYF. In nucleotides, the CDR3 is TGTGCCAGCAATGAAGATCCTCCGGGCGAGCAGTACTTC.

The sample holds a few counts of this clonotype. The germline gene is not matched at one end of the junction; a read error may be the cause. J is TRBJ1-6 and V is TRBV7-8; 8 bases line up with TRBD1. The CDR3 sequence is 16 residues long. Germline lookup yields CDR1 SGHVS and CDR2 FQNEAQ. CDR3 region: CVSSLQGESYNSPLHF. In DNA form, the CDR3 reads TGTGTCAGCAGTTTACAGGGGGAATCCTATAATTCACCCCTCCACTTT.

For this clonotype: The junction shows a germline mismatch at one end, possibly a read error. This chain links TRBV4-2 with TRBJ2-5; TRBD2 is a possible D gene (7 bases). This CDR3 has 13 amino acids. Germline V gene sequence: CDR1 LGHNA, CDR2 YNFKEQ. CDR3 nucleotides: TGTGCCAGCAGCTTCGGGGGGCGGGAGACCCAGCACTTC. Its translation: CASSFGGRETQHF.

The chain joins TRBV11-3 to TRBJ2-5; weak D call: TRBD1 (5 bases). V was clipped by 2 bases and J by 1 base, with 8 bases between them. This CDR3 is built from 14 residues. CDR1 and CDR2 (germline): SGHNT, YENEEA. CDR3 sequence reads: CASSLQGSQETQYF. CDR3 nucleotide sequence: TGTGCCAGCAGCTTACAGGGTTCCCAAGAGACCCAGTACTTC. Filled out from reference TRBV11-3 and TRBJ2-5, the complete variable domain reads EAGVVQSPRYKIIEKKQPVAFWCNPISGHNTLYWYLQNLGQGPELLIRYENEEAVDDSQLPKDRFSAERLKGVDSTLKIQPAELGDSAVYLCASSLQGSQETQYFGPGTRLLVL.

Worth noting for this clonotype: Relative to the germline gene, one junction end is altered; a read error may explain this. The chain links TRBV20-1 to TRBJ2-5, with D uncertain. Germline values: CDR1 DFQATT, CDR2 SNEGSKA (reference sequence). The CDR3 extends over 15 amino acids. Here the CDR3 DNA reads TGCAGTGATAGAGAGACCGACACGGGTCGGGAGACCCAGTACTTC. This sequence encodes CSDRETDTGRETQYF.

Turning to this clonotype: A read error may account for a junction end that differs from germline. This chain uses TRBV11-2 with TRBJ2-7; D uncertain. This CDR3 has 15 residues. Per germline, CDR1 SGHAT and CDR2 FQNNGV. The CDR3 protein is CASSRACDSSVEQYF. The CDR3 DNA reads TGTGCAAGCAGCCGCGCCTGTGACTCTTCGGTAGAGCAGTACTTC.

The CDR3 protein is CDSRLSSYNEQFF. As DNA, the CDR3 is TGTGACAGTAGGCTAAGCTCCTACAATGAGCAGTTCTTC. The chain recombines TRBV6-1 with TRBJ2-1; D ambiguous. Germline V lookup: CDR1 MNHNS, CDR2 SASEGT. The CDR3 length is 13 residues.

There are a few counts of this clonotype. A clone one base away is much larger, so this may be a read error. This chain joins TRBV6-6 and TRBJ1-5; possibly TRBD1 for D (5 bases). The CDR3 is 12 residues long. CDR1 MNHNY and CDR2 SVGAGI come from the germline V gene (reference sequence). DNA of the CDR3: TGTGTCAGCAGGCAGGGTGATCAGCCCCAGCATTTT. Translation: CVSRQGDQPQHF.

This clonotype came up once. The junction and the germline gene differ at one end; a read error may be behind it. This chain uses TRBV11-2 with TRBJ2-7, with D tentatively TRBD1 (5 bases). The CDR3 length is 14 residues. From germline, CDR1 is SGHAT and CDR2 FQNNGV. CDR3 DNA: TGTCCCAGCAACTTGGGGCACCTCTCCTACGAGCTGTACTTC. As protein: CPSNLGHLSYELYF.

CDR3 sequence: CSAFIGNTIYF. CDR3 sequence (DNA): TGCAGCGCCTTCATAGGAAACACCATATATTTT. The chain links TRBV29-1 to TRBJ1-3; D is uncertain. Trimming pared 7 bases from V and 4 bases from J, leaving 8 bases between. The CDR3 runs to 11 residues. Per germline, CDR1 SQVTM and CDR2 ANQGSEA.

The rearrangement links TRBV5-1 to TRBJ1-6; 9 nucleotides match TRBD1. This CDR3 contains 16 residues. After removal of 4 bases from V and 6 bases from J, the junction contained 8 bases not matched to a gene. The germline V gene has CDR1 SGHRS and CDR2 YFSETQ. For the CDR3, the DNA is TGCGCCAGCAGCCGATTACCGGGACAGGGTAATTCACCCCTCCACTTT. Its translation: CASSRLPGQGNSPLHF.

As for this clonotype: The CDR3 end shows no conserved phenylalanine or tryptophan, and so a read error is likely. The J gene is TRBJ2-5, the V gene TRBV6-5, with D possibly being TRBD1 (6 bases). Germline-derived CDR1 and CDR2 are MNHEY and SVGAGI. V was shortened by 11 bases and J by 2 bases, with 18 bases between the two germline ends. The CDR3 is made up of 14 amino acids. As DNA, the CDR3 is TGTGCCGGCCGGCCCCAGGACAGTCAAGAGACCCAGTACCTC. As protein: CAGRPQDSQETQYL.

As DNA, the CDR3 is TGTGCCAGCAGTCACTTGGCGAGCCCTAATGAGCAGTTCTTC. This codes for CASSHLASPNEQFF. The V call is TRBV6-6, the J call TRBJ2-1; no clear D gene. Germline V gives CDR1 MNHNY, CDR2 SVGAGI (reference sequence). The CDR3 is 14 residues long. Trimming took off 5 bases at V and 7 bases at J, with 15 bases between the two ends.

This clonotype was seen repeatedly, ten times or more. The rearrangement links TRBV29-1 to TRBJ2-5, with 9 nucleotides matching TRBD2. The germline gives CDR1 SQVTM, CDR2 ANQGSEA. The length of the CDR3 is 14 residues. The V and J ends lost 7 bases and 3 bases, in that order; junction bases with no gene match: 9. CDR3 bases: TGCAGCGGAACTGGGAGCGGGGGGAAAGAGACCCAGTACTTC. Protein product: CSGTGSGGKETQYF. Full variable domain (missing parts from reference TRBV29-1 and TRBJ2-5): SAVISQKPSRDICQRGTSLTIQCQVDSQVTMMFWYRQQPGQSLTLIATANQGSEATYESGFVIDKFPISRPNLTFSTLTVSNMSPEDSSIYLCSGTGSGGKETQYFGPGTRLLVL.

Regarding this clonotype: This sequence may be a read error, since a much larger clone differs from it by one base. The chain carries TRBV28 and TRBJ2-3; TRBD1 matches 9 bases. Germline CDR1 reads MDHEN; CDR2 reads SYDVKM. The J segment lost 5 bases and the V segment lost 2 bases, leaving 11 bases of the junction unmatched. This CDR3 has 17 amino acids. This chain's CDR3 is CASSLGTGRVWIDTQYF. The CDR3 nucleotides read TGTGCCAGCAGTTTAGGGACAGGGAGGGTTTGGATAGATACGCAGTATTTT.

CDR3: CASSLEGGSDTQYF. The CDR3 DNA is TGTGCCAGCAGCTTAGAGGGAGGCTCAGATACGCAGTATTTT. The chain is built from TRBV11-2 and TRBJ2-3; D may be TRBD2 (6 bases). V dropped 0 bases and J dropped 4 bases, with 8 bases sitting between them. Germline V gene data show CDR1 as SGHAT and CDR2 as FQNNGV. This CDR3 comprises 14 residues. Full variable domain (outside the CDR3, taken from reference TRBV11-2 and TRBJ2-3): EAGVAQSPRYKIIEKRQSVAFWCNPISGHATLYWYQQILGQGPKLLIQFQNNGVVDDSQLPKDRFSAERLKGVDSTLKIQPAKLEDSAVYLCASSLEGGSDTQYFGPGTRLTVL.

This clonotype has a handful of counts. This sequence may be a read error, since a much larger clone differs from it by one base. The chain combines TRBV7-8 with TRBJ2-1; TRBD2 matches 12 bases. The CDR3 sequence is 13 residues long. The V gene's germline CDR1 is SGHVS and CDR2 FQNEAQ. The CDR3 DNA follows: TGTGCCAGCAGCGCCCGGACTAGCGGGGAGCGGTTCTTC. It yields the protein CASSARTSGERFF. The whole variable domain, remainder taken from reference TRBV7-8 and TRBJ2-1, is GAGVSQSPRYKVAKRGQDVALRCDPISGHVSLFWYQQALGQGPEFLTYFQNEAQLDKSGLPSDRFFAERPEGSVSTLKIQRTQQEDSAVYLCASSARTSGERFFGPGTRLTVL.

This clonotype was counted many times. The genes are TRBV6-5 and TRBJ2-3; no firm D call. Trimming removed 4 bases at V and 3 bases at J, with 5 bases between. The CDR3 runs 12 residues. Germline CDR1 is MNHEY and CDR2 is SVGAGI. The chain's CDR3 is CASSSVTDTQYF. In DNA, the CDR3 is TGTGCCAGCAGTTCGGTAACAGATACGCAGTATTTT.